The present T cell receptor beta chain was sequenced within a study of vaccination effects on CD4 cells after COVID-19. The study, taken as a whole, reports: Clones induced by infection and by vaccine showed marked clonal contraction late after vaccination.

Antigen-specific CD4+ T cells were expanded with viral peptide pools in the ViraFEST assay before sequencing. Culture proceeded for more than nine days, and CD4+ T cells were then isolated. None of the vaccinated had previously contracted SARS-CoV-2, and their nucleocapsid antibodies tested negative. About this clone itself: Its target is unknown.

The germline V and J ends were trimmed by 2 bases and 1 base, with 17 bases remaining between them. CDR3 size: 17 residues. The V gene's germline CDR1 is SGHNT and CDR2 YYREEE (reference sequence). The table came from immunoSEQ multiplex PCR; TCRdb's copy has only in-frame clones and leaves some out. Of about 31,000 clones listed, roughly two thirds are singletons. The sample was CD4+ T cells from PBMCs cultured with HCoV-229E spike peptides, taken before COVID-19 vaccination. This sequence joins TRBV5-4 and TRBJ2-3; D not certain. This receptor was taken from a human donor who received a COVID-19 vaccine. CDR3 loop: CASSFQLRRDGTDTQYF. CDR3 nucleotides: TGTGCCAGCAGCTTCCAACTGCGAAGGGATGGCACAGATACGCAGTATTTT. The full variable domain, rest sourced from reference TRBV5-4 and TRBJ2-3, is ETGVTQSPTHLIKTRGQQVTLRCSSQSGHNTVSWYQQALGQGPQFIFQYYREEENGRGNFPPRFSGLQFPNYSSELNVNALELDDSALYLCASSFQLRRDGTDTQYFGPGTRLTVL.